This T cell receptor beta chain was sequenced for a study of OX40 agonist ivuxolimab in advanced cancers. Study context: Patients were treated with intravenous ivuxolimab, dosed at 0.01 to 10 mg/kg and infused every 2 weeks. Notes on the study in general: Also present in some nonresponders was a low level of normalized T-cell clonal expansion.

TCRdb's copy holds only in-frame clones and misses some; the assay was immunoSEQ multiplex PCR. The repertoire consists of about 14,000 clones, with approximately 80% occurring once and the leading ten covering roughly 19%. For this clone: Its antigen is unidentified.

Germline assignment: CDR1 MDHEN and CDR2 SYDVKM. CDR3 length equals 15 residues. Trimming shortened V by 3 bases and J by 7 bases, and 16 bases separated the two germline ends. The source was CD4+ or CD8+ T cells sorted from blood, collected in a trial of the OX40 agonist ivuxolimab. The J gene is TRBJ2-1, the V gene TRBV28, with a possible D match to TRBD1 (6 bases). The sequence came from an adult with an advanced solid tumor such as melanoma, head and neck, liver or kidney cancer. DNA for the CDR3: TGTGCCAGCAGTTTCGGTCGCGGAAGGGGGAATGAGCAGTTCTTC. It encodes CASSFGRGRGNEQFF. Combining the CDR3 with reference TRBV28 and TRBJ2-1 gives the whole variable domain DVKVTQSSRYLVKRTGEKVFLECVQDMDHENMFWYRQDPGLGLRLIYFSYDVKMKEKGDIPEGYSVSREKKERFSLILESASTNQTSMYLCASSFGRGRGNEQFFGPGTRLTVL.